The 4 T cell receptor beta chains listed next were all sequenced from one sample in a study of shared clonotypes between healthy human individuals. The protocol was immunoSEQ multiplex PCR, while the TCRdb copy is restricted to in-frame clones and leaves out a portion. This table holds about 2.4 million clones, roughly 93% found once. The sample consisted of naive CD4+ T cells from PBMCs. The subset here: CD45RA+ positively selected. The receptors derive from a man aged 18 to 30 in good health. Some clones in this sample may be carry-over from other donors' samples.

The V and J genes are TRBV6-6 and TRBJ2-2; TRBD1 matches at 8 bases. V shed 5 bases, J shed 8 bases, and the junction held 4 bases outside the gene matches. The V gene's germline CDR1 is MNHNY and CDR2 SVGAGI (reference sequence). The CDR3 extends over 13 amino acids. The CDR3 here is CASSLQGEGELFF. DNA for the CDR3: TGTGCCAGCAGTCTACAGGGGGAGGGGGAGCTGTTTTTT.

This clone appeared a single time. V and J are TRBV5-4 and TRBJ2-1; weak D call: TRBD2 (6 bases). The CDR3 has 14 amino acids. Trimming stripped 1 base from V and 2 bases from J, with 7 bases between. Germline V gene data show CDR1 as SGHNT and CDR2 as YYREEE (reference sequence). CDR3 loop: CASSLRGTYNEQFF. The CDR3 DNA sequence: TGTGCCAGCAGCTTGCGGGGGACCTACAATGAGCAGTTCTTC.

The CDR3 DNA sequence: TGTGCCAGCACCCGGAGGGGCCAGCGGACCGGGGAGCTGTTTTTT. It translates to CASTRRGQRTGELFF. The gene calls are TRBV11-2 and TRBJ2-2; D is possibly TRBD2 (6 bases). Germline V CDR1 and CDR2: SGHAT, FQNNGV. The V end lost 7 bases, the J end lost 5 bases, and 17 bases lay between the germline ends. The CDR3 has 15 residues.

The rearrangement links TRBV9 to TRBJ1-6, with a weak D call TRBD1 (5 bases). The CDR3 loop spans 14 amino acids. Looked up from germline, CDR1 is SGDLS and CDR2 is YYNGEE. Trimming pared 2 bases from V and 6 bases from J, leaving 9 bases between. Here the CDR3 reads CASSVQGGNSPLHF. CDR3 in DNA: TGTGCCAGCAGCGTTCAGGGTGGTAATTCACCCCTCCACTTT.